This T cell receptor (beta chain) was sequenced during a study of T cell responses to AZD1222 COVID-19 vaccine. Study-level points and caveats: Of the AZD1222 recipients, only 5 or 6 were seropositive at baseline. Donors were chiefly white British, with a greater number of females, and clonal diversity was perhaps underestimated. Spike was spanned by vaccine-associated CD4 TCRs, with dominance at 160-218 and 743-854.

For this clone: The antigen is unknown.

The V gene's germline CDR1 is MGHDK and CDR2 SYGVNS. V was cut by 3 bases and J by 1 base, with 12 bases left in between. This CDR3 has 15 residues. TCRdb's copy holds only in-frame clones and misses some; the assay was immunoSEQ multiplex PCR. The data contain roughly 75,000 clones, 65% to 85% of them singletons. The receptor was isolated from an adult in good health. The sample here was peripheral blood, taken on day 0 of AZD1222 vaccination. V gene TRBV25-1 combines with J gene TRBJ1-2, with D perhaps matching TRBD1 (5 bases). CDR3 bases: TGTGCCAGCAGTGATGATTGGGACGGTAACTATGGCTACACCTTC. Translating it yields CASSDDWDGNYGYTF.